These 20 T cell receptor beta chains came from one sample sequenced in a study of PD-1 blockade in mismatch repair-deficient tumors. Only in-frame clones appear in the TCRdb table, and some are missing; sequencing was by immunoSEQ multiplex PCR. The sample lists 76,000 or so clones; roughly 80% were seen once. Specimen: peripheral blood, collected 44 weeks after starting pembrolizumab. The origin of the receptors is an adult with mismatch repair-deficient cancer.

In its sample, this clone was seen once. The chain combines TRBV5-1 with TRBJ2-5; TRBD2 matches 12 bases. The length of the CDR3 is 16 residues. Germline assignment: CDR1 SGHRS and CDR2 YFSETQ. V lost 0 bases, J lost 5 bases, and 5 bases stayed unmatched. DNA of the CDR3: TGCGCCAGCAGCTTGGAGACTAGCGGGAGAGGCGAGACCCAGTACTTC. Its protein product is CASSLETSGRGETQYF.

This clone showed up just once. The rearrangement uses TRBV28 and TRBJ2-1, with D maybe TRBD2 (5 bases). Germline CDR1 and CDR2: MDHEN and SYDVKM. CDR3 length: 13 amino acids. V lost 6 bases to trimming and J lost 9 bases, with 15 bases between them. The CDR3 spells CASRGPAVGEQFF. DNA of the CDR3: TGTGCCAGCAGAGGGCCAGCGGTTGGTGAGCAGTTCTTC.

The genes are TRBV6-5 and TRBJ2-7; 7 bases match TRBD2. Looked up from germline, CDR1 is MNHEY and CDR2 is SVGAGI. With 5 bases clipped from V and 2 bases from J, the junction kept 9 bases outside the gene matches. The CDR3 extends over 15 amino acids. The DNA of the CDR3 is TGTGCCAGCAGTCACCGGGACTACCAAACCTACGAGCAGTACTTC. Protein product: CASSHRDYQTYEQYF.

The V and J genes are TRBV4-1 and TRBJ2-7; D possibly matches TRBD1 or TRBD2 (6 bases each). V was pared by 6 bases and J by 2 bases, with 14 bases between. CDR3 length: 14 residues. Germline assignment: CDR1 MGHRA and CDR2 YSYEKL. This CDR3 reads CASRKEGEAYEQYF. DNA for the CDR3: TGCGCCAGCAGGAAAGAGGGGGAGGCCTACGAGCAGTACTTC.

Only a few counts were recorded for this clone. This chain uses TRBV10-3 with TRBJ1-5; tentative D call: TRBD1 (6 bases). Per germline, CDR1 ENHRY and CDR2 SYGVKD. The CDR3 has 12 amino acids. V was shortened by 8 bases and J by 6 bases, with 11 bases between the two germline ends. DNA of the CDR3: TGTGCCATCGCAGGGGCAGGTCAGCCCCAGCATTTT. Amino acids: CAIAGAGQPQHF.

The V call is TRBV14, the J call TRBJ2-7, with TRBD1 matching over 8 bases. CDR1 and CDR2 (germline): SGHDN, FVKESK. The CDR3 spans 14 residues. J lost 4 bases, V lost 2 bases, and 4 bases had no gene match. For the CDR3, the DNA is TGTGCCAGCAGCCAATTCCAGGGGGCTTACGAGCAGTACTTC. It encodes CASSQFQGAYEQYF.

The V and J genes are TRBV5-6 and TRBJ1-2; TRBD1 agrees at 8 bases. This CDR3 has 12 amino acids. Germline V gene sequence: CDR1 SGHDT, CDR2 YYEEEE. Trimming removed 0 bases from V and 10 bases from J; junction bases left unmatched: 2. The CDR3 is CASSLGTGPYTF. DNA of the CDR3: TGTGCCAGCAGCTTGGGGACAGGGCCCTACACCTTC.

This clone was seen more than once but under ten times. Here the CDR3 DNA reads TGTGCCAGCAGTGACCCAAGTTTAGGCGACTTGGGGCTGTTTTTT. Protein: CASSDPSLGDLGLFF. The chain combines TRBV2 with TRBJ2-2, with D uncertain. Trimming cost V 3 bases and J 13 bases, with 21 bases left between them. The length of the CDR3 is 15 residues. Germline V gene lookup returns CDR1 SNHLY and CDR2 FYNNEI.

V is TRBV12-5 and J is TRBJ2-7; 9 bases align to TRBD2. In germline, CDR1 is LGHNT, CDR2 FRNRAP. The CDR3 contains 19 residues. The junction had 18 bases not matched to a gene; V was cut back by 0 bases and J by 6 bases. Here the CDR3 DNA reads TGTGCTAGTGGTTTGGTACTTTCAGGCGGGAGGGCCCCCGCCCGCGAGCAGTACTTC. Its protein product is CASGLVLSGGRAPAREQYF.

The J gene is TRBJ2-2, the V gene TRBV9, with TRBD1 matching over 9 bases. Germline loops: CDR1 SGDLS, CDR2 YYNGEE. The CDR3 has 15 amino acids. The J segment lost 4 bases and the V segment lost 5 bases, leaving 6 bases of the junction unmatched. CDR3 coding DNA: TGTGCCAGCAGGGAAGGGACAGGGCCCACCGGGGAGCTGTTTTTT. This codes for CASREGTGPTGELFF.

This chain uses TRBV5-6 with TRBJ2-2; unclear D gene. Deletions cut 0 bases from V and 1 base from J, with 4 bases between. Germline V gene sequence: CDR1 SGHDT, CDR2 YYEEEE. The CDR3 consists of 14 residues. CDR3: CASSLVGNTGELFF. CDR3 nucleotides: TGTGCCAGCAGCTTGGTCGGGAACACCGGGGAGCTGTTTTTT.

The sample holds a few counts of this clone. The chain uses TRBV11-3 and TRBJ2-3; maybe TRBD1 (6 bases). V was cut by 4 bases and J by 0 bases, with 14 bases left in between. Looked up from germline, CDR1 is SGHNT and CDR2 is YENEEA. CDR3 length: 16 amino acids. The CDR3 spells CASSSDRRSSTDTQYF. CDR3 nucleotides: TGTGCCAGCAGCTCTGACAGGAGATCTAGCACAGATACGCAGTATTTT.

The genes are TRBV5-1 and TRBJ2-3; the D is unclear. The CDR3 is 15 amino acids. The ends were cut back, 2 bases at V and 2 bases at J, with 12 bases in the middle. The V gene's germline CDR1 is SGHRS and CDR2 YFSETQ. The CDR3 DNA follows: TGCGCCAGCAGCTTTGGGCATGGGGACACAGATACGCAGTATTTT. It codes for CASSFGHGDTDTQYF.

The J gene is TRBJ2-1, the V gene TRBV18; D is possibly TRBD1 or TRBD2 (6 bases each). Trimming cost V 4 bases and J 9 bases, with 16 bases left between them. The germline V gene encodes CDR1 KGHSH and CDR2 LQKENI. The CDR3 consists of 14 residues. CDR3 bases: TGTGCCAGCTCACTAAACAGGGAGGTTGCTGAGCAGTTCTTC. Translation: CASSLNREVAEQFF. Using reference TRBV18 and TRBJ2-1 for the parts outside the CDR3, the full variable domain is NAGVMQNPRHLVRRRGQEARLRCSPMKGHSHVYWYRQLPEEGLKFMVYLQKENIIDESGMPKERFSAEFPKEGPSILRIQQVVRGDSAAYFCASSLNREVAEQFFGPGTRLTVL.

This chain joins TRBV15 and TRBJ2-5; D uncertain. The ends were cut back, 2 bases at V and 2 bases at J, with 12 bases in the middle. The germline V gene encodes CDR1 LNHNV and CDR2 YYDKDF (reference sequence). This CDR3 is 15 amino acids long. CDR3 sequence: CATSRKMTIQETQYF. The CDR3 bases are TGTGCCACCAGCAGAAAAATGACGATACAAGAGACCCAGTACTTC. Complete variable domain (other parts from reference TRBV15 and TRBJ2-5): DAMVIQNPRYQVTQFGKPVTLSCSQTLNHNVMYWYQQKSSQAPKLLFHYYDKDFNNEADTPDNFQSRRPNTSFCFLDIRSPGLGDTAMYLCATSRKMTIQETQYFGPGTRLLVL.

This clone has a single count. V gene TRBV7-2 combines with J gene TRBJ1-1; 10 bases match TRBD1. The CDR3 length is 15 residues. CDR1 and CDR2 from the germline V gene are SGHTA and FQGNSA. With 5 bases clipped from V and 0 bases from J, the junction kept 3 bases outside the gene matches. The CDR3 region has the DNA TGTGCCAGCAGCCCGGGACAGGGGATGAACACTGAAGCTTTCTTT. Protein sequence: CASSPGQGMNTEAFF.

The rearrangement joins TRBV9 to TRBJ2-1; 7 nucleotides align to TRBD2. CDR1 is SGDLS and CDR2 is YYNGEE in the germline V gene. V shed 3 bases and J 0 bases; nucleotides not matched to a gene: 9. The CDR3 sequence is 17 residues long. CDR3 amino acids: CASSDHPSGNSYNEQFF. The DNA of the CDR3 is TGTGCCAGCAGCGACCACCCGAGCGGGAACTCCTACAATGAGCAGTTCTTC. The full variable domain, with the rest looked up from reference TRBV9 and TRBJ2-1, is DSGVTQTPKHLITATGQRVTLRCSPRSGDLSVYWYQQSLDQGLQFLIQYYNGEERAKGNILERFSAQQFPDLHSELNLSSLELGDSALYFCASSDHPSGNSYNEQFFGPGTRLTVL.

CDR3 DNA: TGTGCCACCAGCAGGGACCCCCGGGCTGAAGCTTTCTTT. It codes for CATSRDPRAEAFF. The chain employs TRBV15 and TRBJ1-1; D not certain. Germline V lookup: CDR1 LNHNV, CDR2 YYDKDF (reference sequence). The CDR3 is made up of 13 amino acids. Trimming left V 3 bases short and J 6 bases short, with 11 bases between.

The rearrangement uses TRBV5-4 and TRBJ2-1, with D tentatively TRBD2 (6 bases). Germline CDR1 reads SGHNT; CDR2 reads YYREEE (reference sequence). V lost 2 bases and J lost 6, with 18 bases in between. CDR3 length equals 16 residues. The CDR3, as DNA: TGTGCCAGCAGCTTTGATTCAGCGGGCTTAGGCAATGAGCAGTTCTTC. Translated, it gives CASSFDSAGLGNEQFF.

The rearrangement joins TRBV10-3 to TRBJ2-7, with TRBD2 matching over 9 bases. This CDR3 is 15 amino acids long. CDR1 and CDR2 (germline): ENHRY, SYGVKD. Trimming took 4 bases from V and 0 from J; bases not matched to a gene: 4. This chain's CDR3 is CAISAGGRDSYEQYF. The CDR3 nucleotides read TGTGCCATCAGTGCGGGCGGGAGGGACTCCTACGAGCAGTACTTC.